This T cell receptor (beta chain) was captured in a study of breast tumors, draining lymph nodes, adjacent tissues. Study findings and constraints: Tumor repertoires ranked between lymph nodes and nontumor tissue in diversity, with V and J gene preferences.

TCRdb reprocessed the multiplex PCR reads with MiXCR, giving one entry per CDR3 protein. This table holds approximately 250,000 distinct CDR3 sequences, 30% to 35% found once. This clonotype was recorded at least ten times. The target antigen is unknown. The lymph nodes were axillary draining lymph nodes from breast cancer patients. Sequenced material: axillary lymph node tissue. The sequence was obtained from a female donor with breast cancer. Some clones in this sample may be carry-over from other donors' samples.

As DNA, the CDR3 is TGCAGTGCTAGAGTGCCTAGCGGGAGATATTACAATGAGCAGTTCTTC. Amino acids: CSARVPSGRYYNEQFF. The V gene is TRBV20-1, the J gene TRBJ2-1; 10 bases are a match to TRBD2. The CDR3 spans 16 residues. Per the germline V gene, CDR1 is DFQATT and CDR2 is SNEGSKA (reference sequence). The V segment lost 1 base and the J segment 4 bases; nucleotides outside the gene matches: 7.